This passage covers 5 T cell receptor beta chains from one sample sequenced in a study of blood T cell repertoires in COVID-19. The protocol was immunoSEQ multiplex PCR, while the TCRdb copy is restricted to in-frame clones and leaves out a portion. This sample has over 200,000 clones, with about 90% found just once. What was sequenced was peripheral blood. The receptors stem from a man aged 35 to 55 with active or convalescent COVID-19.

The J gene is TRBJ2-5, the V gene TRBV15; 7 bases match TRBD1. V was clipped by 0 bases and J by 6 bases; unmatched bases: 10. Germline CDR1 and CDR2: LNHNV and YYDKDF (reference sequence). The length of the CDR3 is 16 residues. The CDR3 is CATSRDWTGGQKTQYF. The CDR3 coding sequence is TGTGCCACCAGCAGAGATTGGACAGGAGGTCAAAAGACCCAGTACTTC.

The V and J genes are TRBV9 and TRBJ1-1; D not resolved. The CDR3 consists of 14 residues. Germline loops: CDR1 SGDLS, CDR2 YYNGEE. V was cut by 2 bases and J by 1 base, with 9 bases left in between. CDR3 region: CASSVGQKNTEAFF. The DNA for the CDR3 is TGTGCCAGCAGCGTTGGCCAGAAGAACACTGAAGCTTTCTTT.

The chain joins TRBV10-3 to TRBJ2-3; 8 bases agree with TRBD1. CDR1 is ENHRY, CDR2 SYGVKD, per germline. The J segment lost 4 bases and the V segment lost 2 bases, leaving 11 bases of the junction unmatched. CDR3 length: 17 amino acids. Here the CDR3 reads CAISERDTGGRADTQYF. CDR3 bases: TGTGCCATCAGTGAGAGAGACACAGGGGGGCGCGCAGATACGCAGTATTTT.

The gene calls are TRBV6-6 and TRBJ2-3, with D unresolved. V lost 2 bases and J 0 bases, leaving 12 bases between the germline ends. The CDR3 extends over 16 amino acids. Germline-derived CDR1 and CDR2 are MNHNY and SVGAGI (reference sequence). The CDR3 region is CASSYVGGTSTDTQYF. The CDR3 nucleotides are TGTGCCAGCAGTTACGTAGGCGGAACTAGCACAGATACGCAGTATTTT.

The V and J genes are TRBV21-1 and TRBJ1-6. TRBV21-1 is annotated as a pseudogene. The CDR3 consists of 14 residues. CDR3 sequence reads: CASSFRVRSSPLHF. The CDR3 bases are TGTGCCAGCAGCTTCCGGGTCCGGAGTTCACCCCTCCACTTT.